This T cell receptor (beta chain) was documented in a study of blood T cell repertoires in COVID-19. Turning to the study itself: The United States, Italy and Spain were the sources of the acute and convalescent COVID-19 samples. Sample material is recorded as cDNA or gDNA derived from T cells, B-cell-depleted T cells, or PBMCs.

The CDR3 is 15 residues long. Unmatched junction bases numbered 8, after V lost 6 bases and J lost 1 base. Per the germline V gene, CDR1 is LGHDT and CDR2 is YNNKEL (reference sequence). This clone was seen once. In the source study's methods: Amplifying reference gene primers gave estimates of nucleated cell counts. Sequencing was performed with immunoSEQ multiplex PCR; in TCRdb, only in-frame clones are kept and a portion is missing. V, J and clone size derive from that table, while D and trimming were established from the DNA sequence. The repertoire holds 270,000 or so clones, with roughly 90% as singletons.

The clonotype originates from a woman in her thirties with active or convalescent COVID-19. Sample: peripheral blood. This chain uses TRBV3-1 (or the pseudogene TRBV3-2) with TRBJ2-7; 8 bases align to TRBD1. This chain's CDR3 is CASSRGRDRSYEQYF. As DNA, the CDR3 is TGTGCCAGCAGTCGAGGCCGGGACAGGTCCTACGAGCAGTACTTC.